Here is one T cell receptor beta chain with its context. These data are taken from a study of blood T cell repertoires in COVID-19. Study-level information: Sites in the United States, Italy and Spain provided acute and convalescent COVID-19 samples. Sample material is recorded as cDNA or gDNA derived from T cells, B-cell-depleted T cells, or PBMCs.

Per the original data handling: Nucleated cell counts were estimated from reference gene primer amplification. The data were produced by immunoSEQ multiplex PCR, yet TCRdb's version contains in-frame clones alone and is incomplete. The DNA gave D and trimming, while V, J and clone size come from that table. The sample shows about 64,000 clones, around 76% of them seen only once. Deletions cut 5 bases from V and 7 bases from J, with 11 bases between. The CDR3 has 13 residues. The germline V gene has CDR1 MNHEY and CDR2 SMNVEV (reference sequence). The sequenced sample was peripheral blood. The chain uses TRBV27 and TRBJ2-2; a possible D gene is TRBD2 (5 bases). The receptor was derived from a human donor in a cohort sampled during active COVID-19. DNA of the CDR3: TGTGCCAGCAGTCGCTCGAGGGTCGGGGAGCTGTTTTTT. Protein sequence: CASSRSRVGELFF.